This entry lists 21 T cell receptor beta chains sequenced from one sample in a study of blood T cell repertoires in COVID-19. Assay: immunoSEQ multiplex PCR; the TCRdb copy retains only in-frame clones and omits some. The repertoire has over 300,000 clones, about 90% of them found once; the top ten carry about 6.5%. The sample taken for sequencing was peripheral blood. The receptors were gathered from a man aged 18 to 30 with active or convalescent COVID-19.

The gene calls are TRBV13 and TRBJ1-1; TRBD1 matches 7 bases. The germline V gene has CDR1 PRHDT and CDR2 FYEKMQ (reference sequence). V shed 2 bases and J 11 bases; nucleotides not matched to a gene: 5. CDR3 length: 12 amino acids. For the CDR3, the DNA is TGTGCCAGCAGCTTATATACAGGGGAGGCTTTCTTT. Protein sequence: CASSLYTGEAFF.

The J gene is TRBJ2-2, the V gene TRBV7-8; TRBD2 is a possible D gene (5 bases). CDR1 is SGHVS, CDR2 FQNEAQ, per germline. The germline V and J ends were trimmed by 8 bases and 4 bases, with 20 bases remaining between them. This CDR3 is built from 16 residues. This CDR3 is CASPRSRELGTGELFF. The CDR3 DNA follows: TGTGCCAGCCCGCGATCGAGGGAGTTGGGCACCGGGGAGCTGTTTTTT.

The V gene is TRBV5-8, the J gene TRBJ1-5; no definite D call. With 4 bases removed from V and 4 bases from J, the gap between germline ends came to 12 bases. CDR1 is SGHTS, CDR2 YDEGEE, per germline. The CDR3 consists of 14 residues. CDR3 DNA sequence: TGTGCCAGCAGCGTGAGGCGTTGGAATCAGCCCCAGCATTTT. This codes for CASSVRRWNQPQHF. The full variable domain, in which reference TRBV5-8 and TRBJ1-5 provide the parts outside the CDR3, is EAGVTQSPTHLIKTRGQQATLRCSPISGHTSVYWYQQALGLGLQFLLWYDEGEERNRGNFPPRFSGRQFPNYSSELNVNALELEDSALYLCASSVRRWNQPQHFGDGTRLSIL.

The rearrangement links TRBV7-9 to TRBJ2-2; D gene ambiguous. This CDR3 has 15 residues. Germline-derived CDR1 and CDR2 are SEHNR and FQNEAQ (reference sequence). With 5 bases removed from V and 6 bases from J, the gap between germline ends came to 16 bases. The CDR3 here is CASSLLDTIPGELFF. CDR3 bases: TGTGCCAGCAGCCTGCTTGACACGATTCCCGGGGAGCTGTTTTTT. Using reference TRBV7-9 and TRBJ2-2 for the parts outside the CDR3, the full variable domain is DTGVSQNPRHKITKRGQNVTFRCDPISEHNRLYWYRQTLGQGPEFLTYFQNEAQLEKSRLLSDRFSAERPKGSFSTLEIQRTEQGDSAMYLCASSLLDTIPGELFFGEGSRLTVL.

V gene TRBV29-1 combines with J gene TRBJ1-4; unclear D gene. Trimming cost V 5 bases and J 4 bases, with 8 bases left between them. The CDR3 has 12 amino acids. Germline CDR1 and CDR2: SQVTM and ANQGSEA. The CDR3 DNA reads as TGCAGCGTTCTCACGGTTAATGAAAAACTGTTTTTT. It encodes CSVLTVNEKLFF.

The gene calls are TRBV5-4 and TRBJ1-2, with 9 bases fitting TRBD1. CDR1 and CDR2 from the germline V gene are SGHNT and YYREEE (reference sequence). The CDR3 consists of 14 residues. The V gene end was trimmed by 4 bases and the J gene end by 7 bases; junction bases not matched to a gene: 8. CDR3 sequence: CASSRDRESGGYTF. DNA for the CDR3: TGTGCCAGCAGCCGGGACAGGGAATCCGGTGGCTACACCTTC.

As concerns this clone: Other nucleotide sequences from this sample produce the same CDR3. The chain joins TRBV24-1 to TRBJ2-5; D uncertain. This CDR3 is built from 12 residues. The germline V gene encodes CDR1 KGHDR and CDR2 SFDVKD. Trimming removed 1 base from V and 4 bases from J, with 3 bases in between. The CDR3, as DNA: TGTGCCACCAGTGATTTCAGAGAGACCCAGTACTTC. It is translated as CATSDFRETQYF.

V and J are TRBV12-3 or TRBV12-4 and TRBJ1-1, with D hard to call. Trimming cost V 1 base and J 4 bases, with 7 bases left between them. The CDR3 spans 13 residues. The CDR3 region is CASSLGGLTEAFF. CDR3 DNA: TGTGCCAGCAGTTTAGGAGGTCTCACTGAAGCTTTCTTT.

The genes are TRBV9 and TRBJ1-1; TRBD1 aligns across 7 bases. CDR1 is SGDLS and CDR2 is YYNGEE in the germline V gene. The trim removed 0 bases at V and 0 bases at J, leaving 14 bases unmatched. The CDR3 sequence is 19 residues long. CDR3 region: CASSVGPLFVTGLNTEAFF. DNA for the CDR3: TGTGCCAGCAGCGTAGGCCCATTATTCGTGACAGGGTTGAACACTGAAGCTTTCTTT.

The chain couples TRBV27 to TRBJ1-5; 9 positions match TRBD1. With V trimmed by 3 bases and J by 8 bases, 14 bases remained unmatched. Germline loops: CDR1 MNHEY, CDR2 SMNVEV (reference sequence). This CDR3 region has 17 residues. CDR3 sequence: CASSLSPQDRGLEPQHF. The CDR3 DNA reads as TGTGCCAGCAGTTTGTCCCCCCAAGACAGGGGGTTGGAGCCCCAGCATTTT.

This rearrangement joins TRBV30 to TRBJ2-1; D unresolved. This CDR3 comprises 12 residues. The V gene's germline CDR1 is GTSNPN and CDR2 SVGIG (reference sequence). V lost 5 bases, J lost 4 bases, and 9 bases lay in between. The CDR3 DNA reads TGTGCCTGGGCCCCTTTGTACAATGAGCAGTTCTTC. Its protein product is CAWAPLYNEQFF.

CDR3 protein: CASSLQQLDNQPQHF. The CDR3 DNA reads TGTGCCAGTAGCCTACAGCAACTAGACAATCAGCCCCAGCATTTT. The chain couples TRBV19 to TRBJ1-5; D is unresolved. This CDR3 has 15 amino acids. Germline CDR1 and CDR2: LNHDA and SQIVND (reference sequence). V shed 6 bases and J shed 3 bases, with 15 bases lying between them.

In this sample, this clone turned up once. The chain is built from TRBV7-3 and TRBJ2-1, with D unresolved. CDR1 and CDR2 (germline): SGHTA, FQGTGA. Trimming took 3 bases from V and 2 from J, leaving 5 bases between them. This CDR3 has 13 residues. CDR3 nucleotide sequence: TGTGCCAGCAGCTTTGACACCTACAATGAGCAGTTCTTC. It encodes CASSFDTYNEQFF.

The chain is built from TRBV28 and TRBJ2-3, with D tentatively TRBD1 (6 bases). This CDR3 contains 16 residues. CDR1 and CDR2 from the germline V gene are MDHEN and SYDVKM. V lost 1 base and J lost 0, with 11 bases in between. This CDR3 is CASSLLGQKSTDTQYF. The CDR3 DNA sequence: TGTGCCAGCAGTTTATTGGGACAAAAAAGCACAGATACGCAGTATTTT.

The CDR3 nucleotides read TGCGCCAGCAGCTCGACCGGGACTAGCGGTTTCTACGAGCAGTACTTC. It codes for CASSSTGTSGFYEQYF. The gene calls are TRBV5-1 and TRBJ2-7; the match to TRBD2 covers 11 bases. The length of the CDR3 is 16 residues. V gave up 3 bases and J gave up 3 bases; unmatched junction bases: 8. Germline V gene sequence: CDR1 SGHRS, CDR2 YFSETQ. The full variable domain, with the rest looked up from reference TRBV5-1 and TRBJ2-7, is KAGVTQTPRYLIKTRGQQVTLSCSPISGHRSVSWYQQTPGQGLQFLFEYFSETQRNKGNFPGRFSGRQFSNSRSEMNVSTLELGDSALYLCASSSTGTSGFYEQYFGPGTRLTVT.

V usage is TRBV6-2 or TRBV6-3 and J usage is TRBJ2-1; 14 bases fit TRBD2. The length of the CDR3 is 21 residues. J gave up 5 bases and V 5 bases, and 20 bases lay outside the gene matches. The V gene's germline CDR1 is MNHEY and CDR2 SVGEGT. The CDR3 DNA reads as TGTGCCAGCAGTAGGACTGGGACTAGCGGGGGCGCACGCTTTTATGACAATGAGCAGTTCTTC. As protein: CASSRTGTSGGARFYDNEQFF.

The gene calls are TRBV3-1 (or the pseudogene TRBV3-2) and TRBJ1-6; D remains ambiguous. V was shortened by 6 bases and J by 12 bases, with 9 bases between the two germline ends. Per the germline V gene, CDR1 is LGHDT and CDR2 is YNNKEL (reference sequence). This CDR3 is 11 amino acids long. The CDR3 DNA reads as TGTGCCAGCAGTCAGCGCGGACCCCTCCACTTT. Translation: CASSQRGPLHF.

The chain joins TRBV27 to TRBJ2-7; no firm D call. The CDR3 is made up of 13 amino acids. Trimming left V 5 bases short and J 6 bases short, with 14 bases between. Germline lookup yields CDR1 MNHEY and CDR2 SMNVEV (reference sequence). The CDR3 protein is CASSPPRVGEQYF. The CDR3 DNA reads TGTGCCAGCAGTCCACCCCGGGTGGGCGAGCAGTACTTC.

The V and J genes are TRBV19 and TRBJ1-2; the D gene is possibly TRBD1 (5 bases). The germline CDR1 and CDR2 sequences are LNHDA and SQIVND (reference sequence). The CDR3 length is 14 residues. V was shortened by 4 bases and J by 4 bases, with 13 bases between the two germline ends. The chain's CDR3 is CASSNLGRSYGYTF. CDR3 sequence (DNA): TGTGCCAGTAGTAATTTGGGGCGAAGCTATGGCTACACCTTC.

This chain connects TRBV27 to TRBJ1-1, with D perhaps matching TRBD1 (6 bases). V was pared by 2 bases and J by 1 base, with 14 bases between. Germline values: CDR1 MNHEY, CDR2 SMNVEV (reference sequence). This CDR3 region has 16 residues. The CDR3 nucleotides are TGTGCCAGCAGTTTACGATGGAGGACAGAGAACACTGAAGCTTTCTTT. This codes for CASSLRWRTENTEAFF.

CDR3 nucleotide sequence: TGTGCCAGCAGCCCGACTAGCGGAACGACTGGCGAGCAGTACTTC. Its translation: CASSPTSGTTGEQYF. The genes are TRBV7-2 and TRBJ2-7; the match to TRBD2 covers 9 bases. Trimming at V came to 5 bases and at J to 6 bases, leaving 11 bases not matched to a gene. Germline CDR1 is SGHTA and CDR2 is FQGNSA. The CDR3 extends over 15 amino acids.